These 22 T cell receptor beta chains were sequenced from one sample in a study of CD8+CD57+ T cells in acquired aplastic anemia. Patients picked for sequencing had shown CD8+CD57+ cell expansion detected by flow cytometry. Genomic DNA, the template, was used for profiling of the TCR beta VDJ and CDR3. TCRdb fed the reads into MiXCR, producing one record per CDR3 protein. The sample includes 150,000 to 200,000 distinct CDR3 sequences, roughly 48% of them seen just once. Source material: sorted CD4+, CD8+, or CD8+CD57+ T cells (not recorded which) from PBMCs. All receptors derive from a human donor with aplastic anemia.

This clonotype was observed at least ten times. The rearrangement links TRBV7-2 to TRBJ1-6; possible D gene TRBD1, 6 bases. Germline values: CDR1 SGHTA, CDR2 FQGNSA. This CDR3 spans 14 amino acids. V lost 4 bases and J lost 5, with 9 bases in between. For the CDR3, the DNA is TGTGCCAGCAGCTCCGGGACAAATAATTCACCCCTCCACTTT. It translates to CASSSGTNNSPLHF.

The J gene is TRBJ1-2, the V gene TRBV5-1; TRBD1 matches 7 bases. Per the germline V gene, CDR1 is SGHRS and CDR2 is YFSETQ. Trimming cost V 0 bases and J 7 bases; bases outside gene matches: 6. The length of the CDR3 is 14 residues. The CDR3 region has the DNA TGCGCCAGCAGCTTGGATGGAGGGGGCGGTGGCTACACCTTC. Translated, it gives CASSLDGGGGGYTF.

V usage is TRBV11-2 and J usage is TRBJ2-3; TRBD1 agrees at 8 bases. Trimming removed 5 bases from V and 6 bases from J; junction bases left unmatched: 10. Per the germline V gene, CDR1 is SGHAT and CDR2 is FQNNGV. This CDR3 has 15 residues. The DNA for the CDR3 is TGTGCCAGCAGCAGCTCGGGACAGGTTAGGGATACGCAGTATTTT. Protein product: CASSSSGQVRDTQYF.

This clonotype was found many times. V usage is TRBV14 and J usage is TRBJ1-4; D is uncertain. V dropped 0 bases and J dropped 5 bases, with 19 bases sitting between them. Germline CDR1 reads SGHDN; CDR2 reads FVKESK. The CDR3 covers 18 residues. CDR3 region: CASSQDHLGRSLNEKLFF. The CDR3 DNA is TGTGCCAGCAGCCAAGACCACCTTGGACGGTCGCTCAATGAAAAACTGTTTTTT.

In regard to this clonotype: The junction departs from the called germline gene at one end, perhaps through a read error. V usage is TRBV15 and J usage is TRBJ1-2; 9 nucleotides agree with TRBD1. The CDR3 covers 13 residues. From germline, CDR1 is LNHNV and CDR2 YYDKDF (reference sequence). CDR3 sequence (DNA): TGTGTCACCAGCCGGGACAGGGTTTATGGCTACACCTTC. It is translated as CVTSRDRVYGYTF.

This clonotype appeared many times. This chain uses TRBV29-1 with TRBJ1-4; D call uncertain. V lost 7 bases to trimming and J lost 4 bases, with 13 bases between them. The CDR3 has 13 residues. Germline assignment: CDR1 SQVTM and CDR2 ANQGSEA. The CDR3 sequence: CSAISDFNEKLFF. CDR3 in DNA: TGCAGCGCCATTTCAGATTTTAATGAAAAACTGTTTTTT.

This clonotype was seen just once. J is TRBJ2-2 and V is TRBV24-1; tentative D call: TRBD1 (6 bases). V dropped 11 bases and J dropped 0 bases, with 15 bases sitting between them. In germline, CDR1 is KGHDR, CDR2 SFDVKD. CDR3 length: 15 residues. CDR3 in amino acids: CASSRQDTNTGELFF. In DNA, the CDR3 is TGTGCCAGCAGCAGACAGGACACGAACACCGGGGAGCTGTTTTTT.

The chain joins TRBV4-2 to TRBJ2-4; perhaps TRBD2 as D (5 bases). Germline assignment: CDR1 LGHNA and CDR2 YNFKEQ. V lost 1 base and J 1 base, leaving 11 bases between the germline ends. This CDR3 spans 16 amino acids. CDR3 amino acids: CASSQASSGAKNIQYF. In DNA, the CDR3 is TGTGCCAGCAGCCAAGCGTCCTCGGGGGCCAAAAACATTCAGTACTTC.

This clonotype was counted many times. V and J are TRBV6-6 and TRBJ2-3, with D possibly TRBD1 on 6 matching bases. The CDR3 extends over 12 amino acids. V was cut by 6 bases and J by 14 bases, with 18 bases left in between. Germline CDR1 MNHNY, CDR2 SVGAGI (reference sequence). The CDR3 DNA reads as TGTGCCAGCAGCATACAGACAGGTTATCGGTATTTT. This gives the protein CASSIQTGYRYF.

V gene TRBV20-1 combines with J gene TRBJ1-3, with D unclear. This CDR3 is built from 15 residues. Trimming took off 6 bases at V and 0 bases at J, with 15 bases between the two ends. CDR1 and CDR2 (germline): DFQATT, SNEGSKA (reference sequence). The DNA for the CDR3 is TGCAGTGCCCCCCACTTGGCAAGCTCTGGAAACACCATATATTTT. Translating it yields CSAPHLASSGNTIYF.

This clonotype was recorded at least ten times. This chain joins TRBV5-1 and TRBJ2-5; perhaps TRBD1 as D (6 bases). The ends were cut back, 4 bases at V and 1 base at J, with 8 bases in the middle. This CDR3 has 13 amino acids. The germline gives CDR1 SGHRS, CDR2 YFSETQ. The CDR3 sequence is CASSQTGQETQYF. The CDR3 coding sequence is TGCGCCAGCAGCCAGACAGGCCAAGAGACCCAGTACTTC.

There are a few counts of this clonotype. This chain joins TRBV19 and TRBJ2-7; 8 bases match TRBD2. V lost 5 bases to trimming and J lost 7 bases; unmatched junction nucleotides: 16. The CDR3 is 16 residues long. Germline V gene sequence: CDR1 LNHDA, CDR2 SQIVND (reference sequence). CDR3 sequence reads: CASSATLGSGRREQYF. CDR3 sequence (DNA): TGTGCCAGTAGTGCCACCCTGGGAAGCGGGAGAAGAGAGCAGTACTTC.

The table lists this clonotype with many counts. The chain uses TRBV7-2 and TRBJ2-1; possible D gene TRBD2, 6 bases. This CDR3 has 15 amino acids. V lost 5 bases to trimming and J lost 1 base, with 12 bases between them. Germline CDR1 and CDR2: SGHTA and FQGNSA. The CDR3 DNA reads as TGTGCCAGCAGCCGCGGCGGGACGTCCTACAATGAGCAGTTCTTC. Its translation is CASSRGGTSYNEQFF.

DNA for the CDR3: TGTGCCAGCAGCTTTCAGTACACCGGGGAGCTGTTTTTT. Translating gives CASSFQYTGELFF. This chain connects TRBV7-2 to TRBJ2-2; D is uncertain. The CDR3 contains 13 residues. The V gene's germline CDR1 is SGHTA and CDR2 FQGNSA. V gave up 3 bases and J gave up 3 bases, with 5 bases separating them.

At least ten counts were recorded for this clonotype. This sequence joins TRBV5-4 and TRBJ2-2, with no clear D. Trimming stripped 0 bases from V and 3 bases from J, with 9 bases between. From germline, CDR1 is SGHNT and CDR2 YYREEE (reference sequence). The CDR3 contains 15 residues. CDR3 bases: TGTGCCAGCAGCTTGGTCGGTGTCGACACCGGGGAGCTGTTTTTT. This encodes CASSLVGVDTGELFF. Together with reference TRBV5-4 and TRBJ2-2, the CDR3 gives the full variable domain: ETGVTQSPTHLIKTRGQQVTLRCSSQSGHNTVSWYQQALGQGPQFIFQYYREEENGRGNFPPRFSGLQFPNYSSELNVNALELDDSALYLCASSLVGVDTGELFFGEGSRLTVL.

The V call is TRBV6-1, the J call TRBJ1-2, with 9 bases that match TRBD1. V gave up 8 bases and J gave up 2 bases; unmatched junction bases: 3. The germline V gene has CDR1 MNHNS and CDR2 SASEGT. This CDR3 has 13 amino acids. The CDR3 region has the DNA TGTGCCAGCCACAGGGGGCCCAACTATGGCTACACCTTC. It codes for CASHRGPNYGYTF.

The V call is TRBV7-6, the J call TRBJ2-7; TRBD1 might be the D (5 bases). Trimming left V 3 bases short and J 4 bases short, with 10 bases between. CDR1 SGHVS and CDR2 FNYEAQ come from the germline V gene. The CDR3 extends over 13 amino acids. Here the CDR3 reads CASSFGREYEQYF. CDR3 nucleotides: TGTGCCAGCAGCTTTGGCAGGGAATACGAGCAGTACTTC. The full variable domain, rest sourced from reference TRBV7-6 and TRBJ2-7, is GAGVSQSPRYKVTKRGQDVALRCDPISGHVSLYWYRQALGQGPEFLTYFNYEAQQDKSGLPNDRFSAERPEGSISTLTIQRTEQRDSAMYRCASSFGREYEQYFGPGTRLTVT.

DNA of the CDR3: TGTGCCAGCAGTGGGGACAGCCTTTTCACTGAAGCTTTCTTT. Protein product: CASSGDSLFTEAFF. V gene TRBV2 combines with J gene TRBJ1-1; 7 bases match TRBD1. After removal of 4 bases from V and 4 bases from J, the junction contained 6 bases not matched to a gene. This CDR3 region has 14 residues. Germline V gene sequence: CDR1 SNHLY, CDR2 FYNNEI. The full variable domain, rest sourced from reference TRBV2 and TRBJ1-1, is EPEVTQTPSHQVTQMGQEVILRCVPISNHLYFYWYRQILGQKVEFLVSFYNNEISEKSEIFDDQFSVERPDGSNFTLKIRSTKLEDSAMYFCASSGDSLFTEAFFGQGTRLTVV.

The chain carries TRBV19 and TRBJ1-1; possible D gene TRBD1, 5 bases. V was trimmed by 6 bases and J by 5 bases, leaving 16 bases between them. CDR1 and CDR2 (germline): LNHDA, SQIVND (reference sequence). The length of the CDR3 is 14 residues. The CDR3 coding sequence is TGTGCCAGTAGCCAAGGGGCAGGGTTGACTGAAGCTTTCTTT. It is translated as CASSQGAGLTEAFF. Full variable domain (rest looked up from reference TRBV19 and TRBJ1-1): DGGITQSPKYLFRKEGQNVTLSCEQNLNHDAMYWYRQDPGQGLRLIYYSQIVNDFQKGDIAEGYSVSREKKESFPLTVTSAQKNPTAFYLCASSQGAGLTEAFFGQGTRLTVV.

J is TRBJ2-2 and V is TRBV10-2; D remains unclear. This CDR3 is 12 amino acids long. Trimming removed 3 bases at V and 5 bases at J, with 4 bases between. Germline V CDR1 and CDR2: WSHSY, SAAADI. The CDR3 protein is CASSEFTGELFF. In DNA, the CDR3 is TGCGCCAGCAGTGAATTTACCGGGGAGCTGTTTTTT.

This clonotype was seen a few times. The chain joins TRBV6-5 to TRBJ1-1; D is unclear. This CDR3 spans 13 amino acids. Germline loops: CDR1 MNHEY, CDR2 SVGAGI. V lost 10 bases, J lost 4 bases, and 16 bases lay in between. The CDR3 here is CATVGALSTEAFF. The CDR3 DNA reads TGTGCCACAGTTGGAGCTTTGAGCACTGAAGCTTTCTTT.

Many counts were recorded for this clonotype. The chain links TRBV19 to TRBJ1-5; D is undetermined. Trimming took off 10 bases at V and 0 bases at J, with 7 bases between the two ends. The CDR3 length is 12 residues. Germline CDR1 and CDR2: LNHDA and SQIVND (reference sequence). CDR3 coding DNA: TGTGCCACCCGAGTTAGCAATCAGCCCCAGCATTTT. It is translated as CATRVSNQPQHF.